Each of the 2 T cell receptor beta chains below was sequenced from the same sample in a study of Ad26.COV2.S vaccination and SARS-CoV-2 variants. Treatment of the sample: some 20 received Ad26.COV2.S at low or high dose, single or two shots; several received placebo; per-sample allocation not given. Samples came from day 63 after the first vaccine or placebo injection. Repertoires were generated with immunoSEQ multiplex PCR, while TCRdb's copy carries only in-frame clones and drops some. The sample holds 500,000 or so clones, approximately 92% seen once. The material was peripheral blood, obtained in a trial of Ad26.COV2.S vaccine versus placebo. The receptors here all came from a person between 18 and 59 years old who received the Ad26.COV2.S COVID-19 vaccine or a placebo.

The rearrangement links TRBV9 to TRBJ2-3; weak D call: TRBD1 (7 bases). The CDR3 is 18 residues long. Trimming stripped 4 bases from V and 2 bases from J, with 23 bases between. Germline V gene data show CDR1 as SGDLS and CDR2 as YYNGEE. In DNA, the CDR3 is TGTGCCAGCAGCCCCTCAGGGGGGAGTGGGTGGGACACAGATACGCAGTATTTT. Translation gives CASSPSGGSGWDTDTQYF. Using reference TRBV9 and TRBJ2-3 for the parts outside the CDR3, the full variable domain is DSGVTQTPKHLITATGQRVTLRCSPRSGDLSVYWYQQSLDQGLQFLIQYYNGEERAKGNILERFSAQQFPDLHSELNLSSLELGDSALYFCASSPSGGSGWDTDTQYFGPGTRLTVL.

This clone has just one count. V gene TRBV18 combines with J gene TRBJ2-7; 8 bases map to TRBD1. The V and J ends lost 5 bases and 1 base, in that order; junction bases with no gene match: 4. The CDR3 consists of 14 residues. CDR1 KGHSH and CDR2 LQKENI come from the germline V gene. The CDR3 DNA sequence: TGTGCCAGCTCAGGGCAGGGGGCGTCCTACGAGCAGTACGTC. This translates into CASSGQGASYEQYV.